This T cell receptor (beta chain) was profiled in a study of cytomegalovirus exposure and HLA in healthy donors (dated by TCRdb to the late 2010s). About the study as a whole: An earlier analysis of roughly 630 of the donors reported more than 250 Gb of sequence data and 117 million unique TCR beta sequences from 150 million to 200 million T cells. An early release covering roughly 600 HLA-typed donors comprised 300 to 350 gigabases of sequencing data and roughly 86 million unique TCR sequences. The genetic ancestry cluster associated with self-reported Caucasian donors included roughly four fifths of the 300 to 450 genotyped donors. The aim of the study was to test whether cataloging public T cell receptors could identify signatures of past pathogen exposure. The T cell repertoires of around 670 subjects were profiled by immunosequencing and related to cytomegalovirus serostatus. Along with the roughly 610-subject first cohort, a separate validation cohort of 120 different subjects was used. To predict cytomegalovirus infection status, the study combined high-throughput TCR immunosequencing, statistical association of individual TCRs with disease status, and machine learning. In a later analysis, previously published TCR beta repertoires from 666 donors were re-analyzed and high-resolution HLA genotyping was added so that TCR occurrence patterns could be studied. The later analysis used no new phenotypic data to find candidate immune exposures, relying instead on TCR beta sequences and their occurrence across donors. An earlier analysis of 587 of the donors used high-throughput TCR beta sequencing to judge whether each TCR beta V gene segment behaved as functional or pseudogenic. Donor age, sex, ethnicity and CMV serostatus were compiled alongside the repertoire data. In a later genetic analysis, genome-wide SNP genotypes for about three fifths of the roughly 670 donors were used, and that subset was treated as a discovery cohort. Every repertoire in the discovery cohort had been generated on one and the same sequencing platform. HLA typing covered class I and class II loci at four-digit resolution. The number of donors typed differed by locus, with about 620-630 for A, B, C, DRB1 and DQB1, about 500 for DQA1, 600 to 610 for DPA1, and some 470 for DPB1. Roughly 5 DR-DQ haplotypes were treated as single units for association and clustering because of strong linkage in the cohort. Among around 400 genotyped donors of the cohort, an average of approximately 200,000 unique TCR beta nucleotide sequences was sequenced per donor, of which 15% to 20% were non-productive.

V is pared back by 4 bases and J by 5 bases, with 20 bases lying between the germline termini. The cysteine opens and the phenylalanine closes a CDR3 of 17 amino acids. Here the CDR3 DNA is all that survives: 51 bases in frame from base 1. CDR1 and CDR2, per the germline V gene (reference sequence), are WNHNN and SYGVQD. The cohort consisted of some 670 healthy bone marrow donors. At the time of sampling, every cohort member was nominally healthy, though immune exposures that went unrecorded were likely present. The donor was CMV seronegative and was included in the group of about 350 seronegative cohort members. Every donor gave a peripheral blood sample, and the peripheral blood mononuclear cells from that sample were used for TCR beta sequencing. Genomic DNA was extracted from the blood cell samples with the Qiagen DNeasy Blood Extraction Kit. This clone was found once. What this receptor recognizes is not known. No base qualities exist here, and no much larger clone lies one base off it.

What the work shows at the level of the full study, not this receptor alone: In a later genetic analysis, fewer N-insertions in productive TCRs were reported among donors in an Asian-associated ancestry cluster than the approximately 670-donor mean. At a false discovery rate of 0.05, a later analysis linked 16,951 TCR beta sequences to specific HLA alleles. The study listed 150 to 200 TCR beta chains as associated with cytomegalovirus. Only TCR beta chains were sequenced in this cohort, and the absence of alpha or paired-chain data limited detectable features. Three of the identified cytomegalovirus-associated TCR beta chains were confirmed in vitro to be specific for cytomegalovirus antigens. Linkage disequilibrium might explain the correlated functional status among segregating V segments, but an unknown experimental factor could not be excluded. In an earlier analysis of about 600 of the donors, most TCR beta V segments appeared in productive rearrangements about 87% or about 30% of the time, broadly matching IMGT annotations. Some 15 rarely observed V segments, including chromosome 9 orphons, were excluded from the earlier analysis of about 600 of the donors because counts were too low. Assigning TCR associations to individual alleles was difficult when HLA alleles, especially DR and DQ, strongly co-occurred. Because some donors lacked HLA typing at each locus, the association tests relied only on the typed subset. The authors suggested that the approach could potentially be generalized to other disease states and immunological phenotypes. Most CMV-associated TCR beta chains appeared to be HLA-restricted in a later analysis, and the HLA associations seemed to be driven largely by CMV exposure. Across donors, most TCR sequences were observed very rarely, whereas some public TCRs were present in many individuals. Because the 87-base-pair reads could not distinguish some IMGT-functional V segments, including TRBV6-2 and TRBV6-3, those segments were excluded. In a later analysis, HLA-associated TCR beta chains showed more clonal expansion and lower generation probabilities than non-associated chains that were equally common. Cytomegalovirus status was reported to be diagnosed by the classifier with high specificity and sensitivity in both the original and validation cohorts. An association between a missense DCLRE1C variant and V-gene and J-gene trimming of TCR beta chains was found in a later genetic analysis and replicated in an independent cohort. In a later analysis, several top co-occurrence clusters were reported to appear linked to parvovirus B19, influenza, CMV and Epstein-Barr virus. The only immune exposure information available for the cohort was CMV serostatus. In a later analysis, the rate of TCR association differed among HLA loci, with DRB1 alleles having the most associated TCRs and HLA-C alleles having the fewest. The presence/absence analyses assumed that sequencing depth was roughly uniform across donors, and that assumption may not be true. A further reported finding was that TCR beta sequences accurately predicted the HLA-A and HLA-B alleles for most subjects in the first cohort. The sequencing pipeline was judged likely to have produced a cluster of highly shared sequence variants as a technical artifact.

The library was built by means of the immunoSEQ multiplex PCR assay. For the multiplex PCR, a mixture combining 60 forward primers for TCR Vbeta segments and 13 reverse primers for TCR Jbeta segments was used. The CDR3 region of rearranged TCR beta genes was amplified from genomic DNA with a multiplex PCR assay. The Illumina HiSeq System was used to sequence the amplified TCR beta libraries as 87-base-pair reads. Per the original workflow: In a later analysis, 77 million or so unique TCR beta chains were counted across the roughly 700 repertoires, and roughly 9.9 million of these chains were shared by at least two donors. Raw reads were error-corrected and collapsed into unique sequences with a nearest-neighbor algorithm that merged closely related sequences to remove PCR and sequencing errors. To assign V, D and J gene segments, CDR3 sequences were aligned to IMGT reference sequences. For a sequence to be retained, a match of at least six nucleotides to both a V gene segment and a J gene segment was required. A rearrangement was called productive if the CDR3 had no stop codons and remained in frame with V and J, and every other rearrangement was called non-productive. Following IMGT convention, CDR3 was defined as the stretch from the second conserved V-encoded cysteine up to the conserved J-encoded phenylalanine. Sequences without an unambiguous match to a single V gene segment were excluded from the earlier analysis of several hundred of the donors. In an earlier analysis of a few hundred of the donors, a V segment was called functional when productive rearrangements were above 56.7%, and segregating when the standard deviation between donors exceeded 5%. A statistical classification framework was built for diagnosing cytomegalovirus status from the catalog of TCR beta chain sequences. In a later analysis, V and J genes were assigned by comparing TCR nucleotide sequences against IMGT/GENE-DB human TR gene sequences. The TCRdist pipeline was used in a later analysis to assign CDR3 sequences and most-parsimonious VDJ recombination scenarios. A later analysis defined each TCR beta chain by its CDR3 amino acid sequence plus V-gene family, and excluded reads lacking a unique V-gene family. To address suspected cross-contamination and a sequencing artifact, a later analysis removed a few hundred highly shared, low-generation-probability nucleotide sequences. In a later analysis, a clonal expansion index for each public chain was calculated from normalized within-repertoire ranks of inferred template counts. In a later analysis, generation probabilities were computed using a VDJ recombination model fitted to out-of-frame rearrangements, and the results were checked against IGoR. In a later analysis, TCR-TCR, TCR-HLA and TCR-CMV co-occurrence was scored with hypergeometric tests, and a repertoire-size bias correction was applied to TCR pairs. False discovery rates were estimated in a later analysis by permuting HLA or CMV assignments 20 times. In a later analysis, co-occurring TCRs were grouped using DBSCAN, and TCRdist sequence similarity was added for clustering within HLA-allele-positive subsets. For co-occurrence clustering, repertoires with fewer than 30,000 or more than 120,000 public chains were excluded, along with roughly 5 repertoires with anomalous nucleotide sharing. TCRdb carries this immuneACCESS record with in-frame sequences only. Its versions omit some clonotypes, under half of them owing to an unresolved V gene in the studies checked, with the rest unexplained. V, J and clone size are those of that table, while D and trimming were read from the DNA. This sample gives 120,000 to 150,000 clones in total; approximately 71% of them show up just once. The ten largest clones take up 4% to 6% of the sample.

This clonotype was obtained from a woman in her forties or fifties in good health and CMV-seronegative. Recombination connected TRBV10-1 to TRBJ2-2; no D gene can be assigned with confidence. The sample comprised PBMCs. The CDR3 has the sequence CASSGDSLNLRTGELFF. The nucleotides are TGCGCCAGCAGTGGAGACTCACTGAACCTAAGGACCGGGGAGCTGTTTTTT.